This T cell receptor beta chain was sequenced in a study of T-cell reconstitution after alpha-beta-depleted transplantation in children. Preparing the TCRbeta library involved the use of unique molecular identifiers. Via MiXCR, TCRdb re-called the PCR reads, giving one row per CDR3 protein. The table shows about 260,000 distinct CDR3 sequences, with 6.5% to 9% occurring only once. J was trimmed by 3 bases and V by 6 bases; bases with no gene match: 8. CDR1 is ENHRY and CDR2 is SYGVKD in the germline V gene. The CDR3 covers 15 residues. This sequence was found in a male patient younger than 18 who had a stem cell transplant for acute lymphoblastic leukemia, so the T cells may come from the graft donor. The chain links TRBV10-3 to TRBJ2-7, with 10 bases lining up with TRBD2. The specimen comprised PBMCs, mostly from graft donor cells, sampled 180 days after TCRalphabeta/CD19-depleted stem cell transplant. The CDR3: CAIRGTSEYYYEQYF. The CDR3 coding sequence is TGTGCCATCAGGGGGACTAGCGAGTATTACTACGAGCAGTACTTC.